This T cell receptor beta chain was sequenced for a study of OX40 agonist ivuxolimab in advanced cancers. General study findings and limits: Clonal expansion from baseline to week 6 occurred in both CD4+ and CD8+ T cells.

Turning to this clone: Its target is not known.

No patient had autoimmune disease or received systemic immunosuppression. J gave up 10 bases and V 4 bases, and 8 bases lay outside the gene matches. Looked up from germline, CDR1 is GTSNPN and CDR2 is SVGIG (reference sequence). This CDR3 spans 14 amino acids. Measured with immunoSEQ multiplex PCR; TCRdb has only the in-frame clones, and not every one. Among tens of thousands of clones listed, approximately 85% were seen once. The source material was CD4+ or CD8+ T cells sorted from blood, sampled in a trial of the OX40 agonist ivuxolimab. The V and J genes are TRBV30 and TRBJ1-6, with 9 positions matching TRBD1. The origin of this receptor is an adult with an advanced solid tumor such as melanoma, head and neck, liver or kidney cancer. The CDR3 loop is CAWKKGTGISPLHF. DNA for the CDR3: TGTGCCTGGAAAAAGGGGACAGGGATCTCACCCCTCCACTTT.